The 28 T cell receptor beta chains listed next were all sequenced from one sample in a study of CD8 T cells in ankylosing spondylitis. TCRdb re-analysed the 5' RACE reads in MiXCR, keeping a single row per CDR3 protein. The table includes fewer than 250,000 distinct CDR3 sequences, 20% to 30% detected once. The sequenced sample consisted of blood, either unsorted or a sorted T cell fraction (not recorded which). These receptor sequences come from a male donor with ankylosing spondylitis or in good health (not recorded which).

The table lists this clonotype with many counts. V and J are TRBV5-1 and TRBJ2-7; TRBD1 might be the D (6 bases). The CDR3 sequence is 15 residues long. V gave up 4 bases and J gave up 2 bases, with 16 bases separating them. Germline loops: CDR1 SGHRS, CDR2 YFSETQ. Here the CDR3 reads CASSDRTPTPYEQYF. The CDR3, as DNA: TGCGCCAGCAGCGACAGGACCCCTACCCCCTACGAGCAGTACTTC.

This sequence joins TRBV29-1 and TRBJ2-3, with TRBD2 matching over 9 bases. J gave up 6 bases and V 5 bases, and 6 bases lay outside the gene matches. The CDR3 is 13 amino acids. Looked up from germline, CDR1 is SQVTM and CDR2 is ANQGSEA. The CDR3 spells CSVRTSALDTQYF. The CDR3 DNA reads as TGCAGCGTTAGGACTAGCGCACTTGATACGCAGTATTTT.

J is TRBJ2-7 and V is TRBV12-3 or TRBV12-4; D ambiguous. V lost 4 bases to trimming and J lost 3 bases, with 13 bases between them. This CDR3 is 14 amino acids long. This CDR3 reads CASSSLRMLYEQYF. The CDR3 DNA follows: TGTGCCAGCAGTTCCCTCCGGATGCTCTACGAGCAGTACTTC.

The genes are TRBV20-1 and TRBJ2-7; a weak D match, TRBD1 (6 bases). The V end lost 6 bases, the J end lost 3 bases, and 15 bases lay between the germline ends. There are 13 residues in the CDR3. The germline gives CDR1 DFQATT, CDR2 SNEGSKA (reference sequence). This CDR3 is CSAKGVGGYEQYF. CDR3 nucleotide sequence: TGCAGTGCAAAGGGGGTAGGGGGCTACGAGCAGTACTTC.

This clonotype has at least ten counts. The chain couples TRBV4-1 to TRBJ2-1, with D possibly being TRBD1 (5 bases). Germline lookup yields CDR1 MGHRA and CDR2 YSYEKL. V shed 1 base and J shed 0 bases, with 16 bases lying between them. The CDR3 runs 18 residues. In DNA form, the CDR3 reads TGCGCCAGCAGCCAAGTGGACATGGGAATTAGCTCCTACAATGAGCAGTTCTTC. Its translation: CASSQVDMGISSYNEQFF.

The V and J genes are TRBV20-1 and TRBJ2-3; 12 nucleotides align to TRBD2. Germline V gene data show CDR1 as DFQATT and CDR2 as SNEGSKA (reference sequence). This CDR3 contains 15 residues. V lost 6 bases to trimming and J lost 6 bases; unmatched junction nucleotides: 10. In DNA form, the CDR3 reads TGCAGTGCATACGGGACTAGCGGGCGAGCGGATACGCAGTATTTT. This translates into CSAYGTSGRADTQYF.

This clonotype was detected a few times. The chain employs TRBV5-1 and TRBJ2-7, with 10 positions matching TRBD2. CDR3 length equals 14 residues. CDR1 and CDR2 from the germline V gene are SGHRS and YFSETQ. The ends lost 6 bases at V and 5 bases at J; junction bases unmatched: 8. The CDR3 protein is CASTIAGGRNEQYF. In nucleotides, the CDR3 is TGCGCCAGCACTATAGCGGGAGGTCGGAACGAGCAGTACTTC. The entire variable domain, with the rest obtained from reference TRBV5-1 and TRBJ2-7, is as follows: KAGVTQTPRYLIKTRGQQVTLSCSPISGHRSVSWYQQTPGQGLQFLFEYFSETQRNKGNFPGRFSGRQFSNSRSEMNVSTLELGDSALYLCASTIAGGRNEQYFGPGTRLTVT.

This clonotype has at least ten counts. This chain connects TRBV12-3 or TRBV12-4 to TRBJ2-1; no reliable D call. The CDR3 is made up of 16 amino acids. With 4 bases removed from V and 0 bases from J, the gap between germline ends came to 13 bases. CDR3 DNA: TGTGCCAGCAGTTCCCAGACCCCCAGCTCCTACAATGAGCAGTTCTTC. Its translation is CASSSQTPSSYNEQFF.

The chain recombines TRBV10-3 with TRBJ2-2; 8 positions match TRBD1. V trimming: 7 bases; J trimming: 5 bases; junction bases outside the gene matches: 3. From germline, CDR1 is ENHRY and CDR2 SYGVKD. The CDR3 extends over 13 amino acids. This CDR3 reads CAIKRQGTGELFF. CDR3 nucleotides: TGTGCCATCAAGAGACAGGGGACCGGGGAGCTGTTTTTT.

Only a few counts were recorded for this clonotype. V is TRBV18 and J is TRBJ1-4; D is unresolved. Germline CDR1 reads KGHSH; CDR2 reads LQKENI. The CDR3 covers 16 residues. With 5 bases removed from V and 0 bases from J, the gap between germline ends came to 13 bases. Written as DNA, the CDR3 is TGTGCCAGCTCAACGGTTCGGTGGGCAACTAATGAAAAACTGTTTTTT. It specifies CASSTVRWATNEKLFF.

This clonotype appeared a single time. The rearrangement joins TRBV7-2 to TRBJ2-1; D not certain. V dropped 2 bases and J dropped 5 bases, with 7 bases sitting between them. The CDR3 loop spans 13 amino acids. CDR1 is SGHTA and CDR2 is FQGNSA in the germline V gene. CDR3 coding DNA: TGTGCCAGCAGCTTATACGAACACAATGAGCAGTTCTTC. It specifies CASSLYEHNEQFF.

This clonotype was recorded at least ten times. The chain employs TRBV5-6 and TRBJ2-7, with a tentative D call TRBD1 (5 bases). The CDR3 contains 13 residues. The V end was cut by 3 bases, the J end by 0 bases, with 7 bases between. The V gene's germline CDR1 is SGHDT and CDR2 YYEEEE. The CDR3 here is CASSWGGSYEQYF. The CDR3 DNA sequence: TGTGCCAGCAGCTGGGGCGGCTCCTACGAGCAGTACTTC.

In the case of this clonotype: This may come from a read error, since a much larger clone is one base off. This chain uses TRBV5-1 with TRBJ1-4; D is unresolved. Germline V CDR1 and CDR2: SGHRS, YFSETQ. CDR3 length: 14 amino acids. The CDR3 sequence is CSSRPLGTDEKLFF. CDR3 in DNA: TGCTCCAGCAGGCCGTTAGGAACGGATGAAAAACTGTTTTTT.

This clonotype was detected a few times. CDR3 sequence (DNA): TGCAGCGTGGGGACAGGGGCCACGGGCTACACCTTC. It encodes CSVGTGATGYTF. V gene TRBV29-1 combines with J gene TRBJ1-2, with TRBD1 matching 10 bases. The CDR3 consists of 12 residues. CDR1 and CDR2 from the germline V gene are SQVTM and ANQGSEA. V was clipped by 6 bases and J by 8 bases; unmatched bases: 6.

This clonotype showed up many times. The chain has TRBV29-1 and TRBJ2-5, with no clear D. V was pared by 4 bases and J by 3 bases, with 18 bases between. The germline CDR1 and CDR2 sequences are SQVTM and ANQGSEA. This CDR3 has 15 amino acids. CDR3 DNA sequence: TGCAGCGTTGTGCCCTACAGAAAACAAGAAGAGACCCAGTACTTC. It translates to CSVVPYRKQEETQYF.

The chain carries TRBV30 and TRBJ1-4; perhaps TRBD1 as D (5 bases). V was cut by 0 bases and J by 0 bases, with 11 bases left in between. The germline V gene encodes CDR1 GTSNPN and CDR2 SVGIG (reference sequence). The CDR3 length is 16 residues. The CDR3 here is CAWSVPGRTTNEKLFF. The CDR3 DNA sequence: TGTGCCTGGAGTGTACCAGGGAGAACAACTAATGAAAAACTGTTTTTT.

This clonotype was seen many times. At one boundary the junction diverges from the germline segment, which might be a read error. The V and J genes are TRBV20-1 and TRBJ1-3; D uncertain. This CDR3 has 11 amino acids. Looked up from germline, CDR1 is DFQATT and CDR2 is SNEGSKA (reference sequence). The CDR3: CSARDLPFTVF. CDR3 coding DNA: TGCAGTGCTAGAGATCTTCCTTTTACCGTTTTT.

As for this clonotype: A read error may explain this, as a much larger clone is one base away. The gene calls are TRBV20-1 and TRBJ2-1; D is possibly TRBD2 (6 bases). This CDR3 spans 15 amino acids. Per the germline V gene, CDR1 is DFQATT and CDR2 is SNEGSKA (reference sequence). The DNA for the CDR3 is TGCAGTGCTAGTGGAGGGCGCCACGGGTACAATGTGCAGTTCTTC. Its protein is CSASGGRHGYNVQFF.

J is TRBJ2-1 and V is TRBV20-1; 7 nucleotides line up with TRBD2. Germline assignment: CDR1 DFQATT and CDR2 SNEGSKA (reference sequence). The V segment lost 8 bases and the J segment 6 bases; nucleotides outside the gene matches: 4. The CDR3 length is 11 residues. The CDR3 DNA sequence: TGCAGTTTGACTAGCCTCAATGAGCAGTTCTTC. It yields the protein CSLTSLNEQFF.

This sequence joins TRBV5-1 and TRBJ2-5; a possible D gene is TRBD2 (6 bases). The germline V and J ends were trimmed by 4 bases and 5 bases, with 15 bases remaining between them. This CDR3 comprises 14 residues. Germline CDR1 is SGHRS and CDR2 is YFSETQ. The CDR3 reads CASSLGTAGETQYF. In nucleotides, the CDR3 is TGCGCCAGCAGCCTCGGGACTGCGGGGGAGACCCAGTACTTC.

This clonotype was seen more than once but under ten times. The CDR3 coding sequence is TGTGCCAGCATGATCCGGTTAGTCGGGACAAGGGGGAACACCGGGGAGCTGTTTTTT. The encoded protein is CASMIRLVGTRGNTGELFF. V and J are TRBV6-1 and TRBJ2-2, with D perhaps TRBD1 (6 bases). The germline V and J ends were trimmed by 7 bases and 1 base, with 25 bases remaining between them. The CDR3 consists of 19 residues. Germline assignment: CDR1 MNHNS and CDR2 SASEGT.

J is TRBJ2-1 and V is TRBV7-8; D gene uncertain. The CDR3 is 15 amino acids. The ends were cut back, 0 bases at V and 0 bases at J, with 6 bases in the middle. CDR1 and CDR2 from the germline V gene are SGHVS and FQNEAQ. The CDR3 loop is CASSLAGYSYNEQFF. The DNA for the CDR3 is TGTGCCAGCAGCTTAGCAGGTTACTCCTACAATGAGCAGTTCTTC.

As for this clonotype: Its ends do not fully match the called genes, so a read error is possible. This rearrangement joins TRBV19 to TRBJ2-6, with D perhaps matching TRBD2 (6 bases). CDR1 is LNHDA, CDR2 SQIVND, per germline (reference sequence). This CDR3 has 18 residues. The CDR3 nucleotides are TGTGCCAGTACCGCCCAGCGGGTGCTAGCGACTGGGGCTAACGTCCTGACTTTC. This encodes CASTAQRVLATGANVLTF.

About this clonotype itself: A read error is possible here, since a much larger clone lies one base away. V is TRBV9 and J is TRBJ2-3; D possibly corresponds to TRBD1 (5 bases). The CDR3 is 16 residues long. The germline V gene encodes CDR1 SGDLS and CDR2 YYNGEE. As DNA, the CDR3 is TGTACCAGCAGCGTAGCTCCGCACAGGAGCACAGATACGCAGTATTTT. As protein: CTSSVAPHRSTDTQYF.

This sequence joins TRBV10-3 and TRBJ2-1, with D possibly matching TRBD2 (6 bases). Trimming removed 9 bases from V and 4 bases from J, with 13 bases in between. Germline V gives CDR1 ENHRY, CDR2 SYGVKD. This CDR3 has 13 residues. The CDR3 sequence is CAMTGERYNEQFF. CDR3 DNA sequence: TGTGCCATGACGGGGGAGAGGTACAATGAGCAGTTCTTC.

This clonotype was observed at least ten times. The chain is built from TRBV6-5 and TRBJ1-2; tentatively, D is TRBD1 (6 bases). The CDR3 covers 14 residues. CDR1 is MNHEY and CDR2 is SVGAGI in the germline V gene. V gave up 4 bases and J gave up 8 bases, with 17 bases separating them. CDR3 in amino acids: CASSWEQGKGGYTF. The CDR3 DNA reads TGTGCCAGCAGTTGGGAACAGGGTAAAGGCGGCTACACCTTC.

This clonotype occurred a few times. The chain couples TRBV19 to TRBJ2-1; D is perhaps TRBD1 (5 bases). This CDR3 is built from 15 residues. Deletions cut 6 bases from V and 8 bases from J, with 20 bases between. Germline V gene data show CDR1 as LNHDA and CDR2 as SQIVND (reference sequence). The CDR3 sequence is CASRFGQGWTHEQFF. The DNA for the CDR3 is TGTGCCAGTAGATTTGGGCAGGGCTGGACCCATGAGCAGTTCTTC.

The rearrangement joins TRBV28 to TRBJ2-5; TRBD2 matches 8 bases. The CDR3 runs to 14 residues. CDR1 MDHEN and CDR2 SYDVKM come from the germline V gene. V shed 3 bases and J 4 bases; nucleotides not matched to a gene: 4. In nucleotides, the CDR3 is TGTGCCAGCAGTTTTAGTACTAGCGGAGAGACCCAGTACTTC. Translating it yields CASSFSTSGETQYF.